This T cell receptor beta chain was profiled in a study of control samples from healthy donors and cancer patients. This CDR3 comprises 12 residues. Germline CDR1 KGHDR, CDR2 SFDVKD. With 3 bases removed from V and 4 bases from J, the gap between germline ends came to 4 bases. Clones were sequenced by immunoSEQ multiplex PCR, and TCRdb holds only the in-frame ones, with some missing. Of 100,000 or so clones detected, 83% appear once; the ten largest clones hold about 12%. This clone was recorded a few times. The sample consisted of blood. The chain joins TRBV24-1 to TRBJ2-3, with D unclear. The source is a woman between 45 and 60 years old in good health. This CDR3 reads CATSDAADTQYF. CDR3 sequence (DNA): TGTGCCACCAGTGATGCAGCAGATACGCAGTATTTT.